These T cell receptor beta chains were read from a single sample in a study of blood T cell repertoires in COVID-19. Sequencing was performed with immunoSEQ multiplex PCR; in TCRdb, only in-frame clones are kept and a portion is missing. The sample yields 62,000 or so clones, more than 65% seen once. Sequenced input: peripheral blood. The receptors were gathered from a human donor in a cohort sampled during active COVID-19. Each CDR3 is given with its conserved first and last residue. D genes are given only for firm matches. Clone size, where shown, is once, few, many, or a class for clones that have expanded.

TRBJ2-5 | few | . | TRBV6-1 | TGTGCCAGCAGTGAAGTGACAAAAGAGACCCAGTACTTC | CASSEVTKETQYF
TRBJ2-1 | . | TRBD2 | TRBV13 | TGTGCCAGCAGAACACTAGCGGGGGCGTCCTACAATGAGCAGTTCTTC | CASRTLAGASYNEQFF
TRBJ1-1 | . | . | TRBV4-2 | TGTGCCAGCAGCCAAGATAACAAGAACACTGAAGCTTTCTTT | CASSQDNKNTEAFF
TRBJ1-5 | . | . | TRBV24-1 | TGTGCCACCAGTGATGGACAGAATCAGCCCCAGCATTTT | CATSDGQNQPQHF
TRBJ1-2 | once | . | TRBV13 | TGTGCCAGCAGCTCCGTAGACAAGACCTACAACTATGGCTACACCTTC | CASSSVDKTYNYGYTF
TRBJ1-2 | . | TRBD1 | TRBV5-5 | TGTGCCAGCAGCCTACAGGGGTGGGGTAACTATGGCTACACCTTC | CASSLQGWGNYGYTF
TRBJ2-1 | . | . | TRBV24-1 | TGTGCCACCAGTGAAACGGGGTATGAGCAGTTCTTC | CATSETGYEQFF
TRBJ2-7 | . | . | TRBV7-9 | TGTGCCAGCAGCTTCACCAGTGGCTACGAGCAGTACTTC | CASSFTSGYEQYF
TRBJ2-7 | once | . | TRBV14 | TGTGCCAGCAGCCGCCAAGGATTAGGCGGATACGAGCAGTACTTC | CASSRQGLGGYEQYF
TRBJ2-7 | . | TRBD2 | TRBV4-1 | TGCGCCAGCAGCCAAGTCGGGACTAGCGGGGGGGCCGAGCAGTACTTC | CASSQVGTSGGAEQYF
TRBJ2-5 | . | TRBD2 | TRBV14 | TGTGCCAGCAGCCAAGGACTAGCAACCCCAGAGACCCAGTACTTC | CASSQGLATPETQYF
TRBJ1-2 | . | . | TRBV19 | TGTGCCAGTAGTAAACAGGGTCCGTATGGCTACACCTTC | CASSKQGPYGYTF
TRBJ1-3 | . | . | TRBV2 | TGTGCCAGCAGTGCACAGGGATACTCTGGAAACACCATATATTTT | CASSAQGYSGNTIYF
TRBJ2-2 | few | TRBD2 | TRBV4-2 | TGTGCCAGCAGCCAAGATACCCGGCTAGCGGGGTACACCGGGGAGCTGTTTTTT | CASSQDTRLAGYTGELFF
TRBJ1-2 | . | . | TRBV29-1 | TGCAGCGTTGGAGATGCAATCGGTGGCTACACCTTC | CSVGDAIGGYTF
TRBJ2-3 | . | TRBD2 | TRBV11-3 | TGTGCCAGCAGCGCCGGGACTAGCGGGGGAGGAGGGACAGATACGCAGTATTTT | CASSAGTSGGGGTDTQYF
TRBJ1-5 | . | . | TRBV28 | TGTGCCAGCAGCCGGACAGATAGCAATCAGCCCCAGCATTTT | CASSRTDSNQPQHF
TRBJ2-7 | . | TRBD1 | TRBV5-1 | TGCGCCAGCAGCTTAGGAACACCCGGGACAGCTACCTACGAGCAGTACTTC | CASSLGTPGTATYEQYF
TRBJ2-1 | . | TRBD1 | TRBV5-1 | TGCGCCAGCAGCGTAGGGACAGGGGTCCTAAATGAGCAGTTCTTC | CASSVGTGVLNEQFF
TRBJ2-5 | few | TRBD1 | TRBV2 | TGTGCCAGCAGCGATGACAGGGACCCTCAAGAGACCCAGTACTTC | CASSDDRDPQETQYF
TRBJ1-2 | . | TRBD1 | TRBV3-1/TRBV3-2 | TGTGCCAGCAGCCAATTTTCCCCCGGGACAGGGGAAAGTGGCTACACCTTC | CASSQFSPGTGESGYTF
TRBJ2-3 | . | TRBD2 | TRBV7-9 | TGTGCCAGCAGCGGGCGGACTAGCGGGGGCACAGATACGCAGTATTTT | CASSGRTSGGTDTQYF
TRBJ1-6 | few | . | TRBV27 | TGTGCCAGCAGTTTAGGGGCAGGGGCCTATAATTCACCCCTCCACTTT | CASSLGAGAYNSPLHF
TRBJ2-2 | . | . | TRBV14 | TGTGCCAGCAGCCGAGGTCGGGGGACCGGGGAGCTGTTTTTT | CASSRGRGTGELFF
TRBJ1-1 | . | . | TRBV5-5 | TGTGCCAGCAGCTTGGGTCCAGGGCTTCACGACACTGAAGCTTTCTTT | CASSLGPGLHDTEAFF
TRBJ2-7 | . | . | TRBV5-4 | TGTGCCAGCAGCAGGGGCTTTACAAGCGAGCAGTACTTC | CASSRGFTSEQYF
TRBJ1-6 | few | TRBD1 | TRBV7-8 | TGTGCCAGCAGCTCAAGACAGGGGCCTAATTCACCCCTCCACTTT | CASSSRQGPNSPLHF
TRBJ2-3 | . | TRBD1 | TRBV5-1 | TGCGCCAGCAGCGGGAGTGGGACAGGGGGAGATACGCAGTATTTT | CASSGSGTGGDTQYF
TRBJ1-6 | . | . | TRBV7-9 | TGTGCCAGCAGAGCCGGAGGTTCGTTCTCACCCCTCCACTTT | CASRAGGSFSPLHF
TRBJ1-1 | . | . | TRBV5-1 | TGCGCCAGCAGCTTGGACGGGATGAACACTGAAGCTTTCTTT | CASSLDGMNTEAFF
TRBJ1-5 | few | . | TRBV4-3 | TGCGCCAGCAGCCAAGACGGGGTTGGCAATCAGCCCCAGCATTTT | CASSQDGVGNQPQHF
TRBJ1-1 | . | . | TRBV21-1 | TGTGCCAGCAGCCCCCGAGAGGGGGTAGAAACTGAAGCTTTCTTT | CASSPREGVETEAFF
TRBJ2-7 | . | TRBD1 | TRBV5-4 | TGTGCCAGCAGCCAAGGACAGGGTAGGGTCGAGCAGTACTTC | CASSQGQGRVEQYF
TRBJ2-1 | few | TRBD1 | TRBV15 | TGTGCCACCAGCCTGGGGGACAGGGTTCGGATCAATGAGCAGTTCTTC | CATSLGDRVRINEQFF
TRBJ2-3 | . | TRBD2 | TRBV29-1 | TGCAGCGTTGGAGACGGGGGGGGCACAGATACGCAGTATTTT | CSVGDGGGTDTQYF
TRBJ2-4 | . | . | TRBV2 | TGTGCCAGCAGTGAAGTTGGGGGGAACATTCAGTACTTC | CASSEVGGNIQYF
TRBJ1-5 | . | . | TRBV2 | TGTGCCAGCAGTGAAATCGTGGGGCAGGGTCTTCAGCCCCAGCATTTT | CASSEIVGQGLQPQHF
TRBJ2-5 | . | . | TRBV30 | TGTGCCTGGCACCACGAGCGGTATCAAGAGACCCAGTACTTC | CAWHHERYQETQYF
TRBJ2-7 | once | TRBD1 | TRBV3-1/TRBV3-2 | TGTGCCAGCAGCCCCGGGACAGGGACCTACGAGCAGTACTTC | CASSPGTGTYEQYF
TRBJ1-6 | . | TRBD1 | TRBV5-6 | TGTGCCAGCAGCTGGGGACAGGGGGACCCTAATTCACCCCTCCACTTT | CASSWGQGDPNSPLHF
TRBJ2-3 | . | TRBD1 | TRBV6-5 | TGTGCCACAACCCGGGACAGGGGGACAGATACGCAGTATTTT | CATTRDRGTDTQYF